This T cell receptor beta chain was identified during a study of CD8 T cells in ankylosing spondylitis. Notes on the study in general: From matched ankylosing spondylitis synovial fluid, disease-linked clones were reportedly recovered at significantly enriched levels.

MiXCR, applied by TCRdb to the 5' RACE reads, yields one record per CDR3 protein. In the table there are about 250,000 distinct CDR3 sequences, over 9.5% of which are singletons. Germline V gives CDR1 MNHNS, CDR2 SASEGT. Trimming took off 3 bases at V and 4 bases at J, with 14 bases between the two ends. The CDR3 extends over 15 amino acids. A note on this clonotype: Antigen specificity is unknown.

This TCR derives from a male donor with ankylosing spondylitis or in good health (not recorded which). The sequenced sample was blood, either unsorted or a sorted T cell fraction (not recorded which). The chain joins TRBV6-1 to TRBJ2-3, with TRBD1 as a possible D gene (5 bases). This CDR3 reads CASSDEQGTSDTQYF. As DNA, the CDR3 is TGTGCCAGCAGTGATGAGCAGGGAACATCAGATACGCAGTATTTT.